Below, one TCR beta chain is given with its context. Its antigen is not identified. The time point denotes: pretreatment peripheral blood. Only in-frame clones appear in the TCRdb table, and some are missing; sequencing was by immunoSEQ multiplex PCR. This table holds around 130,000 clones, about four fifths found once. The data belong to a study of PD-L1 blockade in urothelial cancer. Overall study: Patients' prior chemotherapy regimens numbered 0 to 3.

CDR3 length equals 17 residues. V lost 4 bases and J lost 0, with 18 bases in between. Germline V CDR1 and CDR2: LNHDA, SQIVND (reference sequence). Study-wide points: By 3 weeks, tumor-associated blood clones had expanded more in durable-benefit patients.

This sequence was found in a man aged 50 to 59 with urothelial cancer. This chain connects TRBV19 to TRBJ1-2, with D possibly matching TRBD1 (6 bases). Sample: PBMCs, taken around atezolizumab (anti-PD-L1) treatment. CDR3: CASSRVVRTAANYGYTF. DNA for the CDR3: TGTGCCAGTAGTAGAGTAGTTAGGACAGCTGCTAACTATGGCTACACCTTC.